Listed below are T cell receptor beta chains from one sample, sequenced in a study of blood T cell repertoires in COVID-19. Sequencing used immunoSEQ multiplex PCR; TCRdb keeps in-frame clones, though not all of them. The sample holds 70,000 to 75,000 clones, 79% seen once. What was sequenced was peripheral blood. The receptor set was obtained from a man in his 60s with active or convalescent COVID-19. Both conserved end residues are trimmed from each CDR3.

TRBJ1-1	TRBV2	ASREFSGTEAF
TRBJ1-5	TRBV27	ASSLQGGQPQH
TRBJ2-3	TRBV15	ATSRDRSGPGDTQY
TRBJ2-2	TRBV10-2	ASSESGLAGTGELF
TRBJ2-5	TRBV15	ATSRDGDSSGTQY
TRBJ1-4	TRBV5-1	ASSLDSPSTNEKLF
TRBJ2-7	TRBV3-1/TRBV3-2	ASSPTPRDVYEQY
TRBJ2-5	TRBV5-1	ASSLDGEYGETQY
TRBJ2-3	TRBV19	ASSLGTDLSTDTQY
TRBJ2-3	TRBV5-4	ASSPRLAGVADTQY
TRBJ1-1	TRBV30	AWARTVNTEAF
TRBJ2-1	TRBV6-6	ASTERPGLKDNEQF
TRBJ2-7	TRBV28	ASRGPGGEGEQY
TRBJ1-1	TRBV30	AGNYENTEAF
TRBJ1-5	TRBV2	ASSGTGGNQPQH
TRBJ2-7	TRBV13	ASSGQRGGYGLY
TRBJ2-5	TRBV7-2	ASSFLETQY
TRBJ1-5	TRBV25-1	ASSEWAAQPQH
TRBJ2-7	TRBV15	ATSRDGGAGSYEQY
TRBJ1-3	TRBV6-4	ASSDSRHTGKYGNTIY
TRBJ1-1	TRBV18	ASSLGQDTEAF